Listed here are 24 T cell receptor beta chains from one sample, sequenced in a study of T-cell memory formation after mild COVID-19. TCRdb recomputed calls from the 5' RACE reads with MiXCR, one row per CDR3 protein. The repertoire holds fewer than 500,000 distinct CDR3 sequences, around 27% seen once, with approximately 13% in the top ten. The sequenced sample was PBMCs or a T cell subset sorted from them (not recorded which). The receptors stem from an adult woman who had mild COVID-19 (a few samples of this study predate the infection). Cell type and time point are not known.

This clonotype was recorded a few times. CDR3 sequence (DNA): TGTGCCTGGAGTGCGACAGTGAACACTGAAGCTTTCTTT. Its translation is CAWSATVNTEAFF. V gene TRBV30 combines with J gene TRBJ1-1, with D possibly being TRBD1 (5 bases). V lost 1 base to trimming and J lost 0 bases, with 6 bases between them. In germline, CDR1 is GTSNPN, CDR2 SVGIG (reference sequence). This CDR3 has 13 residues.

The chain joins TRBV5-1 to TRBJ1-3; 10 bases line up with TRBD1. This CDR3 comprises 15 residues. CDR1 and CDR2 from the germline V gene are SGHRS and YFSETQ. V shed 0 bases, J shed 5 bases, and the junction held 2 bases outside the gene matches. The CDR3 DNA follows: TGCGCCAGCAGCTTGGAGGGACAGGGGAGAAACACCATATATTTT. As protein: CASSLEGQGRNTIYF.

In this sample, this clonotype turned up a few times. V usage is TRBV6-5 and J usage is TRBJ2-2; possibly TRBD2 for D (5 bases). Germline assignment: CDR1 MNHEY and CDR2 SVGAGI. Trimming removed 4 bases from V and 0 bases from J, with 9 bases in between. The CDR3 sequence is 15 residues long. Here the CDR3 reads CASSFQTTNTGELFF. The CDR3 DNA reads as TGTGCCAGCAGTTTTCAGACTACGAACACCGGGGAGCTGTTTTTT.

The chain is built from TRBV7-9 and TRBJ2-5; TRBD2 agrees at 9 bases. Germline assignment: CDR1 SEHNR and CDR2 FQNEAQ (reference sequence). J gave up 5 bases and V 5 bases, and 9 bases lay outside the gene matches. The CDR3 is made up of 15 amino acids. CDR3 DNA sequence: TGTGCCAGCAGCCGGCGGGAGGGCCTTCTGGAGACCCAGTACTTC. Translating gives CASSRREGLLETQYF.

This clonotype was observed a few times. The V call is TRBV13, the J call TRBJ1-2; a weak D match, TRBD1 (5 bases). Germline loops: CDR1 PRHDT, CDR2 FYEKMQ (reference sequence). The CDR3 has 13 residues. The ends were cut back, 5 bases at V and 0 bases at J, with 7 bases in the middle. CDR3 amino acids: CASSRDPNYGYTF. The CDR3, as DNA: TGTGCCAGCAGCCGGGACCCTAACTATGGCTACACCTTC.

The chain combines TRBV7-9 with TRBJ2-3; D may be TRBD1 (6 bases). Deletions cut 8 bases from V and 1 base from J, with 16 bases between. CDR1 is SEHNR and CDR2 is FQNEAQ in the germline V gene (reference sequence). The CDR3 length is 15 residues. For the CDR3, the DNA is TGTGCCAGCGCTGGACTCCGGACAGGCACAGATACGCAGTATTTT. Protein sequence: CASAGLRTGTDTQYF.

The sample holds a few counts of this clonotype. The chain recombines TRBV7-2 with TRBJ2-1, with D perhaps TRBD1 (6 bases). The CDR3 spans 15 residues. Germline loops: CDR1 SGHTA, CDR2 FQGNSA. Trimming pared 5 bases from V and 8 bases from J, leaving 19 bases between. The CDR3 DNA is TGTGCCAGCAGCCGAGGGATGTGGGGGCAGGATGAGCAGTTCTTC. Translation gives CASSRGMWGQDEQFF.

This sequence joins TRBV5-1 and TRBJ1-4; TRBD1 agrees at 10 bases. The germline V gene has CDR1 SGHRS and CDR2 YFSETQ. With V trimmed by 4 bases and J by 3 bases, 6 bases remained unmatched. This CDR3 has 16 residues. In nucleotides, the CDR3 is TGCGCCAGCAGCGGGGGACAGGGGCAAGCTAATGAAAAACTGTTTTTT. Translated: CASSGGQGQANEKLFF.

The CDR3, as DNA: TGTGCCAGCAGCATCTCGTGGGACAGATCATACGAGCAGTACTTC. It yields the protein CASSISWDRSYEQYF. The chain carries TRBV12-3 or TRBV12-4 and TRBJ2-7; 7 nucleotides line up with TRBD1. The junction had 12 bases not matched to a gene; V was cut back by 6 bases and J by 4 bases. The CDR3 runs to 15 residues.

This clonotype was seen more than once but under ten times. The J gene is TRBJ2-1, the V gene TRBV19; D gene unclear. The germline V gene encodes CDR1 LNHDA and CDR2 SQIVND (reference sequence). The length of the CDR3 is 16 residues. Deletions cut 10 bases from V and 0 bases from J, with 19 bases between. The CDR3 loop reads CATNRAPGSSYNEQFF. The CDR3, as DNA: TGTGCCACGAACCGGGCCCCCGGAAGCTCCTACAATGAGCAGTTCTTC.

The V call is TRBV6-1, the J call TRBJ1-5, with TRBD1 matching 7 bases. The CDR3 contains 13 residues. Trimming took 2 bases from V and 16 from J; bases not matched to a gene: 11. Germline CDR1 and CDR2: MNHNS and SASEGT. The CDR3 DNA reads TGTGCCAGCAGTGAAATCCTGGACAGGCCTCCACATTTT. Protein: CASSEILDRPPHF.

This clonotype was seen many times. The chain couples TRBV20-1 to TRBJ1-2, with TRBD1 matching over 7 bases. There are 15 residues in the CDR3. Per germline, CDR1 DFQATT and CDR2 SNEGSKA (reference sequence). The junction had 7 bases not matched to a gene; V was cut back by 0 bases and J by 3 bases. The CDR3 bases are TGCAGTGCTAGAGATACCCACAGGGGTGACTATGGCTACACCTTC. Translation gives CSARDTHRGDYGYTF.

The chain employs TRBV19 and TRBJ1-5; D is possibly TRBD1 (6 bases). This CDR3 is built from 17 residues. Germline V lookup: CDR1 LNHDA, CDR2 SQIVND (reference sequence). Trimming removed 0 bases from V and 3 bases from J, with 15 bases in between. The CDR3 loop reads CASSIDLYRALNQPQHF. Here the CDR3 DNA reads TGTGCCAGTAGTATAGATCTGTACAGGGCCCTCAATCAGCCCCAGCATTTT.

This clonotype showed up just a few times. The rearrangement joins TRBV5-1 to TRBJ1-1, with 10 bases fitting TRBD1. CDR3 length: 16 amino acids. The trim removed 1 base at V and 0 bases at J, leaving 3 bases unmatched. Germline values: CDR1 SGHRS, CDR2 YFSETQ. CDR3 in amino acids: CASSLTTGGLNTEAFF. CDR3 DNA: TGCGCCAGCAGCTTGACGACAGGGGGCTTGAACACTGAAGCTTTCTTT.

This chain connects TRBV11-2 to TRBJ2-5; unclear D gene. From germline, CDR1 is SGHAT and CDR2 FQNNGV. There are 14 residues in the CDR3. The V and J ends lost 5 bases and 5 bases respectively, with 15 bases between them. The CDR3 nucleotides read TGTGCCAGCAGCCCTCTAGGACCCGCCGAGACCCAGTACTTC. This codes for CASSPLGPAETQYF.

There are many counts of this clonotype. The V call is TRBV15, the J call TRBJ2-5; D remains unclear. The CDR3 loop spans 15 amino acids. Trimming pared 0 bases from V and 2 bases from J, leaving 10 bases between. CDR1 is LNHNV, CDR2 YYDKDF, per germline (reference sequence). CDR3 DNA: TGTGCCACCAGCAGAGATATAACAGAACAAGAGACCCAGTACTTC. Residues: CATSRDITEQETQYF.

The table lists this clonotype with a few counts. The J gene is TRBJ2-1, the V gene TRBV12-3 or TRBV12-4; 7 nucleotides align to TRBD2. After removal of 5 bases from V and 4 bases from J, the junction contained 14 bases not matched to a gene. CDR3 length: 17 residues. Here the CDR3 reads CASSLGRGAGNYNEQFF. The CDR3 nucleotides read TGTGCCAGCAGTCTGGGGAGAGGAGCGGGGAATTACAATGAGCAGTTCTTC.

This clonotype was observed a handful of times. This rearrangement joins TRBV7-9 to TRBJ2-7, with TRBD2 as a possible D gene (5 bases). This CDR3 region has 14 residues. V was cut by 8 bases and J by 4 bases, with 18 bases left in between. Germline-derived CDR1 and CDR2 are SEHNR and FQNEAQ (reference sequence). The CDR3 bases are TGTGCCAGCGCCCCGAGGGCGCGGCCGTACGAGCAGTACTTC. Translating it yields CASAPRARPYEQYF.

This clonotype was seen many times. The J gene is TRBJ2-5, the V gene TRBV21-1; TRBD1, the D gene given by the table, was not confirmed from the DNA. TRBV21-1 is a known pseudogene. There are 16 residues in the CDR3. CDR3 residues: CASRLTGTFVGATQYF. Here the CDR3 DNA reads TGTGCCAGCAGGTTAACCGGGACATTTGTTGGGGCGACCCAGTACTTC.

The gene calls are TRBV20-1 and TRBJ1-1; D is unresolved. The length of the CDR3 is 14 residues. Germline lookup yields CDR1 DFQATT and CDR2 SNEGSKA (reference sequence). V dropped 4 bases and J dropped 4 bases, with 16 bases sitting between them. The CDR3 coding sequence is TGCAGTGCTAACCCGACGGCGGGGAGCACTGAAGCTTTCTTT. It encodes CSANPTAGSTEAFF.

The chain links TRBV7-8 to TRBJ2-5; the D gene could be TRBD1 or TRBD2 (5 bases each). V shed 0 bases and J shed 10 bases, with 15 bases lying between them. Germline V gene sequence: CDR1 SGHVS, CDR2 FQNEAQ. The CDR3 has 14 residues. The DNA of the CDR3 is TGTGCCAGCAGCTTAGCGTCGGCAGTGGGGGACCAGTACTTC. This gives the protein CASSLASAVGDQYF.

The chain combines TRBV13 with TRBJ2-7, with D perhaps matching TRBD1 or TRBD2 (5 bases each). Germline CDR1 and CDR2: PRHDT and FYEKMQ (reference sequence). V shed 5 bases and J shed 2 bases, with 10 bases lying between them. CDR3 length equals 13 residues. The DNA for the CDR3 is TGTGCCAGCAGCCGGGGCACCACCTACGAGCAGTACTTC. Its protein is CASSRGTTYEQYF. The full variable domain, its missing parts supplied by reference TRBV13 and TRBJ2-7, is AAGVIQSPRHLIKEKRETATLKCYPIPRHDTVYWYQQGPGQDPQFLISFYEKMQSDKGSIPDRFSAQQFSDYHSELNMSSLELGDSALYFCASSRGTTYEQYFGPGTRLTVT.

In this sample, this clonotype turned up a few times. The chain links TRBV20-1 to TRBJ2-1, with D unresolved. The germline V gene has CDR1 DFQATT and CDR2 SNEGSKA (reference sequence). The CDR3 sequence is 15 residues long. The germline V and J ends were trimmed by 4 bases and 11 bases, with 24 bases remaining between them. The CDR3 here is CSATTESRQNRKQFF. The CDR3 bases are TGCAGTGCTACCACGGAGAGCAGGCAAAACCGAAAGCAGTTCTTC.

This clonotype was seen only a few times. The genes are TRBV19 and TRBJ1-1; D might be TRBD1 (5 bases). V lost 11 bases to trimming and J lost 1 base, with 20 bases between them. Germline CDR1 reads LNHDA; CDR2 reads SQIVND (reference sequence). The CDR3 extends over 15 amino acids. Here the CDR3 DNA reads TGTGCCCGAACACCCCGGGGGACCACGAACACTGAAGCTTTCTTT. Translated, it gives CARTPRGTTNTEAFF.